This is a list of T cell receptor beta chains from one sample in a study of OX40 agonist ivuxolimab in advanced cancers. Assay used: immunoSEQ multiplex PCR; TCRdb lists only in-frame clones, some missing. This sample has more than 65,000 clones, with around 90% found just once. The material was CD4+ or CD8+ T cells sorted from blood, obtained in a trial of the OX40 agonist ivuxolimab. The receptors shown here come from an adult with an advanced solid tumor such as melanoma, head and neck, liver or kidney cancer. Both conserved end residues are part of each CDR3. The D gene is left open where the match is weak. For some rows the clone size is stated as once, few or many, or as a class when expanded; others skip it.

>.|TRBV6-6|TRBJ1-5|.
CASTLPGQPQHF
TGTGCCAGCACCTTACCGGGGCAGCCCCAGCATTTT
>TRBD1|TRBV29-1|TRBJ2-7|.
CSVQPGQGAYEQYF
TGCAGCGTGCAACCGGGACAGGGGGCCTACGAGCAGTACTTC
>.|TRBV7-2|TRBJ2-3|.
CASSLVGQERPDTQYF
TGTGCCAGCAGCTTAGTTGGGCAAGAAAGGCCAGATACGCAGTATTTT
>.|TRBV4-1|TRBJ1-2|.
CASSQLGRQEGYTF
TGCGCCAGCAGCCAATTAGGACGGCAAGAGGGCTACACCTTC
>TRBD1|TRBV27|TRBJ1-5|.
CASRGQGSHGQPQHF
TGTGCCAGCAGGGGACAGGGGAGTCATGGACAGCCCCAGCATTTT
>.|TRBV4-1|TRBJ2-2|.
CASSREGPPSGELFF
TGCGCCAGCAGCCGCGAAGGACCCCCCAGCGGGGAGCTGTTTTTT
>.|TRBV11-2|TRBJ2-2|.
CASSPKTRSAGGELFF
TGTGCCAGCAGCCCAAAGACTAGGTCAGCGGGCGGGGAGCTGTTTTTT
>.|TRBV5-1|TRBJ2-2|.
CASSAPSDTGELFF
TGCGCCAGCAGCGCCCCGAGCGACACCGGGGAGCTGTTTTTT
>.|TRBV2|TRBJ1-1|.
CASRGDARGAFF
TGTGCCAGCAGGGGGGATGCGCGGGGAGCTTTCTTT
>.|TRBV5-1|TRBJ1-1|.
CASSLDPIGNTEAFF
TGCGCCAGCAGCCTCGACCCGATAGGCAACACTGAAGCTTTCTTT
>.|TRBV5-1|TRBJ2-2|.
CASTFLTGELFF
TGCGCCAGCACCTTCCTGACCGGGGAGCTGTTTTTT
>.|TRBV7-2|TRBJ2-7|.
CASSFSLGAEQYF
TGTGCCAGCAGCTTTAGCTTAGGGGCCGAGCAGTACTTC
>.|TRBV2|TRBJ2-3|.
CASSPSDTQYF
TGTGCCAGCAGTCCTTCAGATACGCAGTATTTT
>.|TRBV5-1|TRBJ2-3|once
CASMGGNTQYF
TGCGCCAGTATGGGCGGGAATACGCAGTATTTT
>.|TRBV4-2|TRBJ1-2|.
CASSQGAGWGYGYTF
TGTGCCAGCAGCCAAGGGGCAGGGTGGGGCTATGGCTACACCTTC
>TRBD1|TRBV5-6|TRBJ2-3|few
CASSIRGQTDTQYF
TGTGCCAGCAGCATCAGGGGGCAGACAGATACGCAGTATTTT
>.|TRBV18|TRBJ1-2|.
CASSPRGQVGQRDAGYTF
TGTGCCAGCTCACCCAGAGGGCAGGTAGGCCAACGGGACGCTGGCTACACCTTC
>.|TRBV5-8|TRBJ1-1|.
CASSLSRDTPENTEAFF
TGTGCCAGCAGTCTGTCCCGGGACACCCCGGAGAACACTGAAGCTTTCTTT
>TRBD1|TRBV28|TRBJ1-1|.
CASSPWGQANTEAFF
TGTGCCAGCAGCCCCTGGGGACAGGCGAACACTGAAGCTTTCTTT
>.|TRBV10-2|TRBJ2-7|.
CASGSSGGPHEQYF
TGCGCCAGCGGGTCGTCGGGCGGACCCCACGAGCAGTACTTC
>.|TRBV6-1|TRBJ1-1|.
CASSEGLSNTEAFF
TGTGCCAGCAGTGAGGGACTTTCGAACACTGAAGCTTTCTTT